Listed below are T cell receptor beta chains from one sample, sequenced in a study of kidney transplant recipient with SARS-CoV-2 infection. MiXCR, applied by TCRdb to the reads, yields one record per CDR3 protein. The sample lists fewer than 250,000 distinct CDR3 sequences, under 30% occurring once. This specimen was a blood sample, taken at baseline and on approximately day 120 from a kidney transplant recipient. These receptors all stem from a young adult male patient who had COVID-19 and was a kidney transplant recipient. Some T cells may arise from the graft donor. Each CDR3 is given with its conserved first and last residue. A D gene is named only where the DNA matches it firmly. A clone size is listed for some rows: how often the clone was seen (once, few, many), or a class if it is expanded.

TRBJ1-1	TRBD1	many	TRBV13	TGTGCCAGCAGCCGAGCGGGACAGGGGGTGGCTGAAGCTTTCTTT	CASSRAGQGVAEAFF
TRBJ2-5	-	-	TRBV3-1	TGTGCCAGCAGCTGGGTAGCTCCCATTTCTTTCTCTGAGACCCAGTACTTC	CASSWVAPISFSETQYF
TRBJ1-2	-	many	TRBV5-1	TGCGCCAGCTTTACCAGATCGGTTCGAAAGACCTATGGCTACACCTTC	CASFTRSVRKTYGYTF
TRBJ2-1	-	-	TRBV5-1	TGCGCCAGCAGCCAGACAGGTTTCAGCTCCTACAATGAGCAGTTCTTC	CASSQTGFSSYNEQFF
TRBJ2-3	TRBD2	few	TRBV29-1	TGCAGCGTTGAAGATCGAGGGTCGACCGGGACTAGCGGGAGGACGCAGTATTTT	CSVEDRGSTGTSGRTQYF
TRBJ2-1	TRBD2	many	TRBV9	TGTGCCAGCAGCCGAACTAGCGGGAGCTTCAATGAGCAGTTCTTC	CASSRTSGSFNEQFF
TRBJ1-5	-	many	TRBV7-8	TGTGCCAGCAGCCATCCTAGGGGACTGAGCAATCAGCCCCAGCATTTT	CASSHPRGLSNQPQHF
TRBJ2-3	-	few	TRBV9	TGTGCCAGCAGCTTAAGACCCTGGACCACAGATACGCAGTATTTT	CASSLRPWTTDTQYF
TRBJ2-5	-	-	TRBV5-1	TGCGCCAGCAGCTTGGTGGGGTTAGAGACCCAGTACTTC	CASSLVGLETQYF
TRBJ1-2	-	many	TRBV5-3	TGTGCCAGATTCTGGACAGTGGTGAGAAAGACCTATGGCTACACCTTC	CARFWTVVRKTYGYTF
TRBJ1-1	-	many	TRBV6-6	TGTGCCAGCAGTTACCAGGGTCACGAAGCTTTCTTT	CASSYQGHEAFF
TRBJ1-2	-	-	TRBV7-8	TGTGCCAGCAGCTACATTCTGTTTACCCGAAAGACCTATGGCCACACCTTC	CASSYILFTRKTYGHTF
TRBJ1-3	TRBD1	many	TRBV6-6	TGTGCCAGCCTCTCGGGGTCGGACAGGGGGGCTGGAAACACCATATATTTT	CASLSGSDRGAGNTIYF
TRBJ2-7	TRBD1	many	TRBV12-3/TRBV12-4	TGTGCCAGCAGTTTACAACAGGGGGCCTACGAGCAGTACTTC	CASSLQQGAYEQYF
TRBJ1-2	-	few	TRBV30	TGTGCCTGGTGGGGCCGGCGTTATAGAAAGACCTATGGCTACACCTTC	CAWWGRRYRKTYGYTF
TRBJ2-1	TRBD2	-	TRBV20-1	TGCAGTGCCACGGGACTAAGCCCCCATGAGCAGTTCTTC	CSATGLSPHEQFF
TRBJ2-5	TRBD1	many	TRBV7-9	TGTGCCAGCAGCTTAGTCCAGGGGGACCCAGAGACCCAGTACTTC	CASSLVQGDPETQYF
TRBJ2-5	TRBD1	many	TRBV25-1	TGTGCCAGCAGTGAAAACAGGGGGCACGAGACCCAGTACTTC	CASSENRGHETQYF
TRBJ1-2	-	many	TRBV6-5	TGTGCCAGCAGTTTGGAATACAGGCTAGGCAACTATGGCTACACCTTC	CASSLEYRLGNYGYTF
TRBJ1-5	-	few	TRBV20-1	TGCAGTACTAGGGGGTACAGGGAAAATCAGCCCCAGCATTTT	CSTRGYRENQPQHF